Listed below are T cell receptor beta chains from one sample, sequenced in a study of T cells in Graves' hyperthyroidism and ophthalmopathy. From the multiplex PCR reads, TCRdb called clonotypes with MiXCR, one entry per CDR3 protein. Among about 420,000 distinct CDR3 sequences listed, 15% to 19% were seen once. The sequenced material came from blood. These receptor sequences come from a woman aged 18 to 35 with Graves' hyperthyroidism. Both conserved end residues are part of each CDR3. A D gene is named only where the DNA matches it firmly. The size of a clone is reported for some rows only, either as once, few or many, or as a class for expanded clones.

clone_size	v_call	d_call	j_call	cdr3_aa	cdr3_nt
many	TRBV6-1	TRBD1	TRBJ2-7	CASRDPGQGIYEQYF	TGTGCCAGCAGAGACCCGGGACAGGGAATCTACGAGCAGTACTTC
many	TRBV20-1	.	TRBJ1-1	CSARDQGVGILGTEAFF	TGCAGTGCTAGAGATCAAGGGGTGGGGATCTTGGGCACTGAAGCTTTCTTT
many	TRBV3-1	TRBD2	TRBJ2-1	CASSQDPGLAANEQFF	TGTGCCAGCAGCCAAGATCCGGGACTAGCGGCCAATGAGCAGTTCTTC
many	TRBV29-1	.	TRBJ1-5	CSVSQGLGSNQPQHF	TGCAGCGTTTCACAGGGCTTGGGGAGCAATCAGCCCCAGCATTTT
many	TRBV3-1	.	TRBJ2-2	CASSQAGRNTGELFF	TGTGCCAGCAGCCAAGCAGGGCGGAACACCGGGGAGCTGTTTTTT
many	TRBV6-2/TRBV6-3	.	TRBJ1-1	CASNRLGRLNTEAFF	TGTGCCAGCAATCGCCTCGGACGGCTGAACACTGAAGCTTTCTTT
.	TRBV19	.	TRBJ2-2	CASTTFGPLTGELFF	TGTGCCAGTACTACGTTTGGGCCCCTCACCGGGGAGCTGTTTTTT
.	TRBV28	.	TRBJ2-7	CASSPRTTGTNPPRSYEQYF	TGTGCCAGCAGTCCAAGAACCACGGGGACGAATCCACCCCGCTCCTACGAGCAGTACTTC
.	TRBV12-3/TRBV12-4	.	TRBJ2-3	CASSGEGSTDTQYF	TGTGCCAGCTCAGGGGAGGGTAGCACAGATACGCAGTATTTT
many	TRBV28	TRBD2	TRBJ2-5	CASRPPPGLAGPQETQYF	TGTGCCAGCAGGCCACCCCCGGGGCTAGCGGGACCGCAAGAGACCCAGTACTTC
many	TRBV24-1	.	TRBJ2-5	CATSAGQNRETQYF	TGTGCCACCAGTGCCGGTCAAAATCGGGAGACCCAGTACTTC
many	TRBV12-3/TRBV12-4	.	TRBJ1-1	CASSLNRGSTEAFF	TGTGCCAGCAGTCTTAACAGAGGTAGCACTGAAGCTTTCTTT
.	TRBV29-1	TRBD1	TRBJ2-2	CSVRTGANTGELFF	TGCAGCGTTCGGACAGGTGCGAACACCGGGGAGCTGTTTTTT
many	TRBV12-3/TRBV12-4	.	TRBJ2-3	CASSPKSVSTDTQYF	TGTGCCAGCAGCCCGAAGAGCGTTAGCACAGATACGCAGTATTTT
.	TRBV24-1	.	TRBJ1-1	CATRAINTEAFF	TGTGCCACTCGGGCCATCAACACTGAAGCTTTCTTT
few	TRBV19	.	TRBJ1-1	CASSMGQYTEAFF	TGTGCCAGTAGTATGGGGCAGTACACTGAAGCTTTCTTT
many	TRBV3-1	.	TRBJ2-7	CASSPSGLKGNYEQYF	TGTGCCAGCAGCCCTTCGGGACTCAAGGGGAACTACGAGCAGTACTTC
once	TRBV20-1	TRBD2	TRBJ2-3	CSAGLGLAGGADTQYF	TGCAGTGCCGGCCTCGGACTAGCGGGGGGCGCAGATACGCAGTATTTT
.	TRBV11-2	TRBD1	TRBJ2-7	CASSTPGQGGYEQYF	TGTGCCAGCAGCACCCCAGGACAGGGGGGGTACGAGCAGTACTTC
many	TRBV20-1	.	TRBJ1-3	CSAMDGNSGNTIYF	TGCAGTGCTATGGACGGCAACTCTGGAAACACCATATATTTT
.	TRBV6-1	.	TRBJ1-6	CASSPQGSYNSPLHF	TGTGCCAGCAGTCCACAGGGAAGCTATAATTCACCCCTCCACTTT
.	TRBV20-1	TRBD2	TRBJ2-3	CSARGGGLAGGADTQYF	TGCAGTGCTAGGGGGGGCGGACTAGCGGGGGGCGCAGATACGCAGTATTTT
many	TRBV5-1	.	TRBJ2-7	CASSLSGAAYEQYF	TGCGCCAGCAGCTTGTCAGGGGCGGCCTACGAGCAGTACTTC
many	TRBV28	.	TRBJ1-2	CASSPLGHGLNYGYTF	TGTGCCAGCAGCCCCTTGGGACACGGACTAAACTATGGCTACACCTTC
many	TRBV9	TRBD1	TRBJ2-7	CASSPRRDRVHEQYF	TGTGCCAGCAGCCCTCGCCGGGACAGGGTCCACGAGCAGTACTTC
.	TRBV5-4	TRBD1	TRBJ2-3	CASSPRQGVADTQYF	TGTGCCAGCAGCCCCCGGCAGGGGGTCGCAGATACGCAGTATTTT
few	TRBV3-1	TRBD2	TRBJ2-1	CASSQEPSGPSYNEQFF	TGTGCCAGCAGCCAAGAACCTAGCGGACCGTCCTACAATGAGCAGTTCTTC
many	TRBV5-1	.	TRBJ1-2	CASSLDGVYGYTF	TGCGCCAGCAGCTTGGATGGGGTCTATGGCTACACCTTC
many	TRBV14	.	TRBJ2-7	CASSPRTGSTYEQYF	TGTGCCAGCAGCCCTCGGACGGGCAGCACCTACGAGCAGTACTTC
few	TRBV20-1	TRBD2	TRBJ2-1	CSAERVAGGNEQFF	TGCAGTGCCGAGCGGGTAGCGGGGGGCAATGAGCAGTTCTTC
many	TRBV6-5	.	TRBJ2-3	CASSYSSGPSTDTQYF	TGTGCCAGCAGTTACTCGTCAGGGCCTAGCACAGATACGCAGTATTTT
many	TRBV12-3/TRBV12-4	TRBD2	TRBJ2-3	CASSSSRPSGKEADTQYF	TGTGCCAGCAGTTCCTCCCGACCTAGCGGGAAGGAGGCAGATACGCAGTATTTT
many	TRBV20-1	.	TRBJ2-5	CSARGNEETQYF	TGCAGTGCTAGAGGGAATGAAGAGACCCAGTACTTC
many	TRBV28	TRBD2	TRBJ2-7	CASSSPGGGPYEQYF	TGTGCCAGCAGTTCCCCTGGGGGAGGGCCCTACGAGCAGTACTTC
few	TRBV2	.	TRBJ1-6	CASSEFRHSPLHF	TGTGCCAGCAGTGAGTTTCGGCATTCACCCCTCCACTTT
many	TRBV7-8	.	TRBJ2-1	CASRPRGEHEQFF	TGTGCCAGCCGCCCCCGGGGTGAGCATGAGCAGTTCTTC
.	TRBV2	.	TRBJ1-2	CASSGSLGGGYDTF	TGTGCCAGCAGTGGGTCCCTCGGTGGGGGCTATGACACCTTC
.	TRBV4-2	TRBD1	TRBJ2-7	CASSQGSGGFYEQYF	TGTGCCAGCAGCCAAGGGTCAGGGGGATTCTACGAGCAGTACTTC
many	TRBV5-6	.	TRBJ2-7	CASSTLGQRSYEQYF	TGTGCCAGCAGTACCCTGGGACAACGCTCCTACGAGCAGTACTTC
few	TRBV12-3/TRBV12-4	TRBD2	TRBJ2-1	CASSPHLLADSYNEQFF	TGTGCCAGCAGTCCCCATCTACTAGCGGACTCCTACAATGAGCAGTTCTTC
.	TRBV19	TRBD1	TRBJ2-3	CASSLRGKLGTDTQYF	TGTGCCAGTAGCCTCAGGGGGAAACTTGGCACAGATACGCAGTATTTT
few	TRBV29-1	TRBD2	TRBJ2-1	CSVEGLAGLYNEQFF	TGCAGCGTTGAGGGTCTAGCGGGACTCTACAATGAGCAGTTCTTC
few	TRBV12-3/TRBV12-4	TRBD1	TRBJ2-7	CASSSFRDRAYEQYF	TGTGCCAGCAGTTCCTTCCGGGACAGAGCCTACGAGCAGTACTTC
few	TRBV14	TRBD1	TRBJ1-2	CASSQATGSSSGYTF	TGTGCCAGCAGCCAAGCGACAGGGTCAAGTTCGGGCTACACCTTC
many	TRBV7-9	.	TRBJ1-2	CASSLSPEALPGYTF	TGTGCCAGCAGCTTATCCCCTGAGGCCCTTCCTGGCTACACCTTC
many	TRBV2	.	TRBJ2-1	CASTGRGARNEQFF	TGTGCCAGCACGGGCAGGGGAGCGCGCAATGAGCAGTTCTTC
few	TRBV5-1	TRBD2	TRBJ2-7	CASSGTTSGRWYEQYF	TGCGCCAGCAGCGGTACGACTAGCGGGAGGTGGTACGAGCAGTACTTC
.	TRBV15	.	TRBJ2-5	CATSRGGREETQYF	TGTGCCACCAGCAGAGGGGGGCGCGAGGAGACCCAGTACTTC
many	TRBV28	TRBD2	TRBJ2-3	CASSFPLRSGGFTDTQYF	TGTGCCAGCAGTTTTCCCCTCCGGAGCGGGGGCTTTACAGATACGCAGTATTTT
many	TRBV4-3	.	TRBJ1-1	CASSQEAQGRRAFF	TGCGCCAGCAGCCAAGAAGCGCAGGGGCGAAGAGCTTTCTTT
many	TRBV20-1	.	TRBJ2-5	CSAIGVNQETQYF	TGCAGTGCTATTGGGGTAAACCAAGAGACCCAGTACTTC
.	TRBV2	TRBD1	TRBJ2-1	CASNRDRGGGEQFF	TGTGCCAGCAACCGGGACAGGGGGGGGGGTGAGCAGTTCTTC